This T cell receptor (beta chain) is drawn from a study of siplizumab effects on memory and regulatory T cells. Study results and caveats: Just a small share of alloreactive clones was traced back to unstimulated subsets. Unstimulated naive T cells seemed to show more diversity than memory cells did, and they also seemed to be among the major contributors to the alloresponse. Versus over 25% in controls, the mappable alloreactive CD4+ clones averaged around 68% Treg-derived with siplizumab.

It was about 10^5 TCR templates that were assayed per sample. Method: immunoSEQ multiplex PCR; TCRdb's copy keeps in-frame clones and lacks some. Of 45,000 to 60,000 clones listed, roughly nine tenths are singletons. Comments on this clone: Its specificity is not known.

Sequenced sample: naive CD8+ T cells sorted from blood. The source is a human donor in good health.

In DNA, the CDR3 is TGTGCCTGGAGTGAAGGACAGGCCCCTCCGAACTATGGCTACACCTTC. Protein product: CAWSEGQAPPNYGYTF. The chain couples TRBV30 to TRBJ1-2; 7 bases line up with TRBD1. V shed 1 base, J shed 2 bases, and the junction held 10 bases outside the gene matches. Germline loops: CDR1 GTSNPN, CDR2 SVGIG (reference sequence). CDR3 length: 16 residues.